This T cell receptor (beta chain) is from a study of blood T cell repertoires in COVID-19. For the study at large: Acute and convalescent COVID-19 specimens originated in the United States, Italy and Spain. T cells, B-cell-depleted T cells, or PBMCs supplied cDNA or gDNA.

Sequencing used immunoSEQ multiplex PCR; TCRdb keeps in-frame clones, though not all of them. The repertoire holds about 240,000 clones, with roughly 87% as singletons. The CDR3 runs 18 residues. Trimming pared 7 bases from V and 8 bases from J, leaving 30 bases between. Germline assignment: CDR1 MDHEN and CDR2 SYDVKM. The sequence was obtained from a man aged 55 to 70 who had recovered from COVID-19. The sequenced sample consisted of peripheral blood. This chain joins TRBV28 and TRBJ2-1; perhaps TRBD2 as D (6 bases). CDR3 nucleotide sequence: TGTGCCAGCAAGGCGGGCGGGGAAGTTCTTCTGAGGCGGTATGAGCAGTTCTTC. This codes for CASKAGGEVLLRRYEQFF.